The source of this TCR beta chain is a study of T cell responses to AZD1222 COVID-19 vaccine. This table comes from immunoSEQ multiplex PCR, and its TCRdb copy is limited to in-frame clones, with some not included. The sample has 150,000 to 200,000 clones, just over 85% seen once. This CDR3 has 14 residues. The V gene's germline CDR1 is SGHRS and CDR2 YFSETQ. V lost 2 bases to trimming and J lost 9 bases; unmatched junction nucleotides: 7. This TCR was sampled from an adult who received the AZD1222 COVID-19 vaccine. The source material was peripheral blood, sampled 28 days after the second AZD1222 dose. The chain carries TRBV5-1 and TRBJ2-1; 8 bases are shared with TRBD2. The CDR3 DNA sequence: TGCGCCAGCAGCTTCGGACTAGCCCTCGGTGAGCAGTTCTTC. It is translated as CASSFGLALGEQFF.